The entry below describes one TCR beta chain. Incorporated into the TCR beta cDNA libraries were unique molecular identifiers, which served to reduce PCR and sequencing biases. TCRdb recomputed calls from the PCR reads with MiXCR, one row per CDR3 protein. This sample has about 820,000 distinct CDR3 sequences, with roughly 50% found just once. These data are taken from a study of post-analysis software for immune sequencing data. The overall study: The disease courses spanned relapsing-remitting, secondary progressive and progressive-relapsing forms of multiple sclerosis.

The sequencing input was blood. This receptor was identified in a girl aged 5 to 17 with multiple sclerosis.

The CDR3 sequence is CSARYGTDYGYTF. In DNA, the CDR3 is TGCAGTGCTAGGTACGGGACAGACTATGGCTACACCTTC. The rearrangement links TRBV20-1 to TRBJ1-2; the match to TRBD1 covers 7 bases. This CDR3 spans 13 amino acids. After removal of 3 bases from V and 3 bases from J, the junction contained 4 bases not matched to a gene. Germline assignment: CDR1 DFQATT and CDR2 SNEGSKA (reference sequence).